These 12 T cell receptor beta chains were all obtained from the same sample, sequenced in a study of cytomegalovirus exposure and HLA in healthy donors. The primer mix had 60 Vbeta and 13 Jbeta primers. Only in-frame clones appear in the TCRdb table, and some are missing; sequencing was by immunoSEQ multiplex PCR. Of some 250,000 clones detected, approximately 82% appear once; the ten largest clones hold approximately 8.4%. The sample consisted of PBMCs. The receptors were sampled from a woman aged 60-75 years in good health and CMV-seropositive.

The V gene is TRBV7-2, the J gene TRBJ1-1; 11 nucleotides agree with TRBD1. The CDR3 has 16 residues. V was pared by 0 bases and J by 4 bases, with 4 bases of the junction left unmatched. From germline, CDR1 is SGHTA and CDR2 FQGNSA. In DNA form, the CDR3 reads TGTGCCAGCAGCTTAGCACGGACAGGGGGCCTCACTGAAGCTTTCTTT. Translated: CASSLARTGGLTEAFF.

The chain recombines TRBV6-1 with TRBJ1-1; D is ambiguous. The V gene's germline CDR1 is MNHNS and CDR2 SASEGT. Deletions cut 4 bases from V and 4 bases from J, with 13 bases between. The CDR3 consists of 14 residues. CDR3 DNA: TGTGCCAGCAGTGCGCAGACTTGGTCCACTGAAGCTTTCTTT. Amino acid sequence: CASSAQTWSTEAFF.

The gene calls are TRBV4-2 and TRBJ2-7, with D maybe TRBD1 (5 bases). Looked up from germline, CDR1 is LGHNA and CDR2 is YNFKEQ. V dropped 0 bases and J dropped 5 bases, with 14 bases sitting between them. This CDR3 region has 15 residues. CDR3 region: CASSQDLYQGDEQYF. The CDR3, as DNA: TGTGCCAGCAGCCAAGACCTCTACCAAGGGGACGAGCAGTACTTC.

CDR3 bases: TGTGCCAGCAGCCTACAGGGCCTCTATTCACCCCTCCACTTT. Translation gives CASSLQGLYSPLHF. The genes are TRBV6-5 and TRBJ1-6, with TRBD1 as a possible D gene (6 bases). CDR1 MNHEY and CDR2 SVGAGI come from the germline V gene. V was cut by 6 bases and J by 8 bases, with 14 bases left in between. The CDR3 spans 14 residues.

This chain links TRBV6-1 with TRBJ2-1; 9 bases map to TRBD2. The CDR3 is 15 residues long. Germline V gene sequence: CDR1 MNHNS, CDR2 SASEGT. Unmatched junction bases numbered 5, after V lost 2 bases and J lost 6 bases. DNA for the CDR3: TGTGCCAGCAGTGAATCAATAGCGGGAGCCAATGAGCAGTTCTTC. It specifies CASSESIAGANEQFF.

The CDR3 nucleotides are TGTGCCAGCAGTTTGATTCAGGGTAACACTGAAGCTTTCTTT. This codes for CASSLIQGNTEAFF. The chain couples TRBV28 to TRBJ1-1, with D tentatively TRBD1 (5 bases). The CDR3 totals 14 residues. Per germline, CDR1 MDHEN and CDR2 SYDVKM. Trimming left V 3 bases short and J 2 bases short, with 10 bases between.

The chain carries TRBV9 and TRBJ1-2; unclear D gene. CDR3 length: 13 residues. The V end lost 0 bases, the J end lost 7 bases, and 10 bases lay between the germline ends. The germline CDR1 and CDR2 sequences are SGDLS and YYNGEE. The CDR3 is CASSVVHSLGYTF. CDR3 bases: TGTGCCAGCAGCGTAGTCCACAGCCTTGGCTACACCTTC.

The V gene is TRBV27, the J gene TRBJ2-2; the match to TRBD1 covers 7 bases. The CDR3 has 18 residues. The V and J ends lost 5 bases and 6 bases, in that order; junction bases with no gene match: 18. Germline V lookup: CDR1 MNHEY, CDR2 SMNVEV (reference sequence). DNA of the CDR3: TGTGCCAGCAGTCCCCTACAGGGGCCTAACCGGGCGGCCGGGGAGCTGTTTTTT. Its protein is CASSPLQGPNRAAGELFF.

The chain carries TRBV5-4 and TRBJ2-2, with 7 bases matching TRBD1. V lost 4 bases to trimming and J lost 5 bases; unmatched junction nucleotides: 11. Germline V gene lookup returns CDR1 SGHNT and CDR2 YYREEE (reference sequence). The CDR3 totals 16 residues. DNA of the CDR3: TGTGCCAGCAGCCAACCGGACAGGCTTAGTACCGGGGAGCTGTTTTTT. Protein sequence: CASSQPDRLSTGELFF.

The rearrangement links TRBV18 to TRBJ1-1; D is undetermined. Germline V gene data show CDR1 as KGHSH and CDR2 as LQKENI. The germline V and J ends were trimmed by 3 bases and 1 base, with 6 bases remaining between them. This CDR3 has 13 residues. The CDR3 region has the DNA TGTGCCAGCTCACCGCAGTGGAACACTGAAGCTTTCTTT. Translated, it gives CASSPQWNTEAFF. The full variable domain, rest sourced from reference TRBV18 and TRBJ1-1, is NAGVMQNPRHLVRRRGQEARLRCSPMKGHSHVYWYRQLPEEGLKFMVYLQKENIIDESGMPKERFSAEFPKEGPSILRIQQVVRGDSAAYFCASSPQWNTEAFFGQGTRLTVV.

The chain's CDR3 is CASSQTGINQPQHF. CDR3 coding DNA: TGTGCCAGCAGTCAGACAGGAATCAATCAGCCCCAGCATTTT. The rearrangement joins TRBV6-5 to TRBJ1-5; TRBD1 might be the D (6 bases). V was cut by 5 bases and J by 3 bases, with 11 bases left in between. CDR3 length: 14 residues. The V gene's germline CDR1 is MNHEY and CDR2 SVGAGI.

This clone came up once. V is TRBV10-1 and J is TRBJ2-1; TRBD2 agrees at 7 bases. Germline assignment: CDR1 WNHNN and CDR2 SYGVQD (reference sequence). V lost 6 bases, J lost 9 bases, and 8 bases stayed unmatched. The CDR3 consists of 13 residues. The CDR3 coding sequence is TGCGCCAGCAGGGGGGAGGGCCGCAGTGAGCAGTTCTTC. Translating it yields CASRGEGRSEQFF.